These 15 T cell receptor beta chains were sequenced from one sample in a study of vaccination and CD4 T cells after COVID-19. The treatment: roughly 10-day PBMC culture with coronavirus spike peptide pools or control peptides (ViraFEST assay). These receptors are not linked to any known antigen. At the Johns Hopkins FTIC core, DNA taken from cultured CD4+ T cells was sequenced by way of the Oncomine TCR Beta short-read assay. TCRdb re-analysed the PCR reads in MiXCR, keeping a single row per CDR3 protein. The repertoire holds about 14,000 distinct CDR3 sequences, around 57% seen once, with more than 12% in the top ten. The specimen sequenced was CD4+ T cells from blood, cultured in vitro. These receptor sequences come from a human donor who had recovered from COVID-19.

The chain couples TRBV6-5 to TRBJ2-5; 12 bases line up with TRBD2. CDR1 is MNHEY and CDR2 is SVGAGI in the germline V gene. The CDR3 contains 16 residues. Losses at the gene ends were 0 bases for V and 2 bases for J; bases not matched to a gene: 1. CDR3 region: CASSYSGTSGQETQYF. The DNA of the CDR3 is TGTGCCAGCAGTTACTCCGGGACTAGCGGGCAAGAGACCCAGTACTTC.

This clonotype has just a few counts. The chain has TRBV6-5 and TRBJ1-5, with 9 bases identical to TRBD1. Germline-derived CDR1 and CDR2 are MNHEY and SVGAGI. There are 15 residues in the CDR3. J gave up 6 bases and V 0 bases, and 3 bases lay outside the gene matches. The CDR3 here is CASSYSRTGVQPQHF. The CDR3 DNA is TGTGCCAGCAGTTACTCTCGGACAGGGGTTCAGCCCCAGCATTTT.

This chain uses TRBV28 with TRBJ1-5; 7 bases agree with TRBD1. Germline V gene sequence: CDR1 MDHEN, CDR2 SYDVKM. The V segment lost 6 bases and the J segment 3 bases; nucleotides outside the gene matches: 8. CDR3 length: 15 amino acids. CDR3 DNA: TGTGCCAGCAGCTGGGGACAGAGCCTCAATCAGCCCCAGCATTTT. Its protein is CASSWGQSLNQPQHF.

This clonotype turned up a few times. CDR3 DNA: TGTGCCAGCAGAGGATCAGGGGCGCGCCTTTCGGAAGCTTTCTTT. The encoded protein is CASRGSGARLSEAFF. The chain is built from TRBV6-2 or TRBV6-3 and TRBJ1-1; possible D gene TRBD1, 6 bases. The length of the CDR3 is 15 residues. V was shortened by 6 bases and J by 8 bases, with 22 bases between the two germline ends. CDR1 MNHEY and CDR2 SVGEGT come from the germline V gene.

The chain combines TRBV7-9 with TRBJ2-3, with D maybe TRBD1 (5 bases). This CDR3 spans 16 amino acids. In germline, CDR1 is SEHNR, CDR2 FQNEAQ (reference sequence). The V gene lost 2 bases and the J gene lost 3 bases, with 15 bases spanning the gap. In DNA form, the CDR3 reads TGTGCCAGCAGCTTATTTGACAGACGAATAACAGATACGCAGTATTTT. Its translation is CASSLFDRRITDTQYF. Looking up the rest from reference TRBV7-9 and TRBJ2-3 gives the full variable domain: DTGVSQNPRHKITKRGQNVTFRCDPISEHNRLYWYRQTLGQGPEFLTYFQNEAQLEKSRLLSDRFSAERPKGSFSTLEIQRTEQGDSAMYLCASSLFDRRITDTQYFGPGTRLTVL.

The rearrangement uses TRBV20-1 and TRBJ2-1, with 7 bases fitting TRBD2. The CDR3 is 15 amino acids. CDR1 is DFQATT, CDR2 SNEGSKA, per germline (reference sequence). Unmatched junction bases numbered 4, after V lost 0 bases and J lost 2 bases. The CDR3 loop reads CSARDPAGPYNEQFF. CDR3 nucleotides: TGCAGTGCTAGAGATCCAGCGGGGCCCTACAATGAGCAGTTCTTC.

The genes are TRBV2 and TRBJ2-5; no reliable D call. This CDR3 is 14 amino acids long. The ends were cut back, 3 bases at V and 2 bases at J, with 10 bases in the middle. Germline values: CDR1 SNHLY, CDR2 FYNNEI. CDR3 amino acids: CASSEKHVQETQYF. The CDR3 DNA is TGTGCCAGCAGTGAGAAGCACGTACAAGAGACCCAGTACTTC. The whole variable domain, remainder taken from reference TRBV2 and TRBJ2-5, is EPEVTQTPSHQVTQMGQEVILRCVPISNHLYFYWYRQILGQKVEFLVSFYNNEISEKSEIFDDQFSVERPDGSNFTLKIRSTKLEDSAMYFCASSEKHVQETQYFGPGTRLLVL.

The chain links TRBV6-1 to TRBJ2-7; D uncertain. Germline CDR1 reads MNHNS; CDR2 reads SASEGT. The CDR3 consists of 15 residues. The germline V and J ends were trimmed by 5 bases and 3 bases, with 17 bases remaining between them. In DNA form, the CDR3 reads TGTGCCAGCAGTAAGTACTCAGGACCCTTCTACGAGCAGTACTTC. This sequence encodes CASSKYSGPFYEQYF.

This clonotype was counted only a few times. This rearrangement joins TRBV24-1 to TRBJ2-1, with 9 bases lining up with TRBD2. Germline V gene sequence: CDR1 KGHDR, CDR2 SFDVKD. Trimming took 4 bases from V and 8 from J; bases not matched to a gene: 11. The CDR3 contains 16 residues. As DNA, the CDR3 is TGTGCCACCAGTGAACCCCGGACTAGCGTTATCTATGAGCAGTTCTTC. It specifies CATSEPRTSVIYEQFF.

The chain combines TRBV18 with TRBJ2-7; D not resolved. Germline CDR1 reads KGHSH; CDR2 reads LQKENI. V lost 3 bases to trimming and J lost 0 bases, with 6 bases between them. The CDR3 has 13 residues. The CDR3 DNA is TGTGCCAGCTCACCCCAGAGCTCCTACGAGCAGTACTTC. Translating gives CASSPQSSYEQYF.

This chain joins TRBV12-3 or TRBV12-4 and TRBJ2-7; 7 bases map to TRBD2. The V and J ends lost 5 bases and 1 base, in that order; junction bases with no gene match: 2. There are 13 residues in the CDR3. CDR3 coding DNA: TGTGCCAGCAGTCCGGGGGGTTCCTACGAGCAGTACTTC. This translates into CASSPGGSYEQYF.

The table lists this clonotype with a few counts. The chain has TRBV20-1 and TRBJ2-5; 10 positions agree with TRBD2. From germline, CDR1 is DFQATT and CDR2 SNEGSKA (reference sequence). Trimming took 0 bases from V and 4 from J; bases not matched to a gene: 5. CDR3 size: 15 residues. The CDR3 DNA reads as TGCAGTGCTAGAGACAGCGGGAGGGCCCCAGAGACCCAGTACTTC. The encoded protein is CSARDSGRAPETQYF.

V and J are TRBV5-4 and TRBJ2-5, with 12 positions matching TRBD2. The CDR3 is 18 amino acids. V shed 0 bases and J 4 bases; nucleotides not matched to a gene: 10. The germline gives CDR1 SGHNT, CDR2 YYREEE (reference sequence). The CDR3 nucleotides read TGTGCCAGCAGCTTGGCCCTAGCGGGAGGGCCGAAGGGAGAGACCCAGTACTTC. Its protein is CASSLALAGGPKGETQYF.

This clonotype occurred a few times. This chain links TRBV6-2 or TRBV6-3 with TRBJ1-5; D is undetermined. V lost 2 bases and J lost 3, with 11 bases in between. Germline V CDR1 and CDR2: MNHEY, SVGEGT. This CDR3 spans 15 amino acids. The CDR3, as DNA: TGTGCCAGCAGTTACAGGGTGTCCTACAATCAGCCCCAGCATTTT. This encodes CASSYRVSYNQPQHF.

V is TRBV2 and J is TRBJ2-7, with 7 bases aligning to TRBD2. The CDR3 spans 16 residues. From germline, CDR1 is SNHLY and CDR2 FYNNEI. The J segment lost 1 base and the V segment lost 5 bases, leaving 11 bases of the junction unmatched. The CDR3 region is CASSRGAGAISYEQYF. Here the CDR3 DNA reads TGTGCCAGCAGTCGAGGCGCGGGAGCGATTTCCTACGAGCAGTACTTC.